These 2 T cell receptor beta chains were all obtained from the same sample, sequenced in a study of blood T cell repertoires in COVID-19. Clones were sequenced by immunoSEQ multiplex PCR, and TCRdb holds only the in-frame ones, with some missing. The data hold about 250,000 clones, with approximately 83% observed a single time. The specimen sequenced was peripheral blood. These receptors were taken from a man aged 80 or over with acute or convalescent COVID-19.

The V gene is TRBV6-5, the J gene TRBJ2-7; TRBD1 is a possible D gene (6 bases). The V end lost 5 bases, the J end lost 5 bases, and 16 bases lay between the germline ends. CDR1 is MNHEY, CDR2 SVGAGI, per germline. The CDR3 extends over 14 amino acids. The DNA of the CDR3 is TGTGCCAGCAGTCGAAACAGGGATGGCAACGAGCAGTACTTC. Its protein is CASSRNRDGNEQYF.

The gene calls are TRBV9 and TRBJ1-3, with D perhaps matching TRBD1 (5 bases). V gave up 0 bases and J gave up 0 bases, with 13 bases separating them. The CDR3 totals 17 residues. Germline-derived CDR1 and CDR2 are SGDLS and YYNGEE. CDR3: CASSVEAWGVSGNTIYF. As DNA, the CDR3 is TGTGCCAGCAGCGTAGAGGCCTGGGGGGTCTCTGGAAACACCATATATTTT. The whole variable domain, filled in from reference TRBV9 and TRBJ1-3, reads DSGVTQTPKHLITATGQRVTLRCSPRSGDLSVYWYQQSLDQGLQFLIQYYNGEERAKGNILERFSAQQFPDLHSELNLSSLELGDSALYFCASSVEAWGVSGNTIYFGEGSWLTVV.